This T cell receptor beta chain stems from a study of metastatic and nonmetastatic thyroid tumors. Study information: Both malignant and benign thyroid patients supplied peripheral blood and tumor or nodule tissue samples, across which the repertoires of these patients were then compared.

This clone was seen repeatedly, ten times or more. Its specificity is unknown. Between the trimmed V and J ends, which lost 1 base and 2 bases, there was a span of 16 bases. CDR3 size: 17 residues. The V gene's germline CDR1 is SGHDT and CDR2 YYEEEE. Prior to thyroid surgery, none of the patients had received any treatment. Study-wide results and caveats: As reported, TCR beta diversity in blood and tumor was significantly higher in malignant thyroid tumors than in benign nodules.

In the original workflow: Across clinicopathological groups, CDR3 differences served as the basis for building a distant-metastasis classifier for papillary thyroid cancer. TCRdb called clones again from the PCR reads with MiXCR. V and J calls and clone size were set by TCRdb, not the authors. Here the sample spans over 20,000 clones, approximately 15% being singletons. The origin of this receptor is a female donor with papillary thyroid cancer or a benign thyroid nodule (not recorded which). Some clones in this sample may be carry-over from other donors' samples. The V call is TRBV5-6, the J call TRBJ1-5, with D tentatively TRBD1 (6 bases). The specimen was tumor tissue. In DNA form, the CDR3 reads TGTGCCAGCAGCTTGTTGGGGCCGGGGGCTGGCAATCAGCCCCAGCATTTT. Translating it yields CASSLLGPGAGNQPQHF.